One sample yielded the 31 T cell receptor beta chains listed below, sequenced in a study of blood T cell repertoires in COVID-19. Generated by immunoSEQ multiplex PCR, the TCRdb table keeps only in-frame clones and is missing some. The sample has about 55,000 clones, about four fifths seen once. The sequenced sample consisted of peripheral blood. All receptors derive from a human donor in a cohort sampled during active or convalescent COVID-19.

The V and J genes are TRBV3-1 (or the pseudogene TRBV3-2) and TRBJ1-1, with D hard to call. Germline lookup yields CDR1 LGHDT and CDR2 YNNKEL (reference sequence). CDR3 length: 12 residues. CDR3 sequence: CAAATVNTEAFF. The CDR3, as DNA: TGTGCGGCCGCCACAGTAAACACTGAAGCTTTCTTT.

This rearrangement joins TRBV6-5 to TRBJ2-4, with 7 bases lining up with TRBD2. Germline CDR1 is MNHEY and CDR2 is SVGAGI. With V trimmed by 2 bases and J by 4 bases, 5 bases remained unmatched. CDR3 size: 15 residues. The CDR3: CASSYAGGGKNIQYF. The CDR3 region has the DNA TGTGCCAGCAGTTACGCTGGGGGGGGGAAAAACATTCAGTACTTC.

The CDR3 nucleotides read TGTGCCAGCAGCCAAGATGGGGCAGGGGTAGGCGAGCAGTACTTC. Its protein is CASSQDGAGVGEQYF. V gene TRBV4-2 combines with J gene TRBJ2-7, with a weak D call TRBD1 (6 bases). This CDR3 region has 15 residues. CDR1 is LGHNA, CDR2 YNFKEQ, per germline. V was shortened by 0 bases and J by 6 bases, with 15 bases between the two germline ends.

The V gene is TRBV24-1, the J gene TRBJ1-5; 9 nucleotides align to TRBD1. J lost 1 base, V lost 4 bases, and 7 bases had no gene match. In germline, CDR1 is KGHDR, CDR2 SFDVKD. The CDR3 length is 17 residues. The CDR3 loop is CATSDSDRGGSNQPQHF. The CDR3, as DNA: TGTGCCACCAGTGACTCCGACAGGGGGGGAAGCAATCAGCCCCAGCATTTT.

This clone was recorded a few times. The chain has TRBV11-2 and TRBJ2-7, with a possible D match to TRBD1 (5 bases). Germline V gene sequence: CDR1 SGHAT, CDR2 FQNNGV. The CDR3 is made up of 15 amino acids. V gave up 5 bases and J gave up 3 bases, with 17 bases separating them. In nucleotides, the CDR3 is TGTGCCAGCAGCCCATCTCAGGGATTTCTCTACGAGCAGTACTTC. It encodes CASSPSQGFLYEQYF.

The chain links TRBV3-1 (or the pseudogene TRBV3-2) to TRBJ2-7, with a tentative D call TRBD1 (6 bases). V dropped 5 bases and J dropped 0 bases, with 11 bases sitting between them. Germline CDR1 is LGHDT and CDR2 is YNNKEL (reference sequence). The CDR3 extends over 14 amino acids. This chain's CDR3 is CASSTPGASYEQYF. For the CDR3, the DNA is TGTGCCAGCAGCACCCCAGGGGCCTCCTACGAGCAGTACTTC.

This chain links TRBV7-3 with TRBJ2-2; TRBD2 agrees at 11 bases. With 1 base clipped from V and 0 bases from J, the junction kept 1 base outside the gene matches. Germline CDR1 reads SGHTA; CDR2 reads FQGTGA. The CDR3 loop spans 17 amino acids. CDR3: CASSLMGLAANTGELFF. In DNA form, the CDR3 reads TGTGCCAGCAGCTTAATGGGACTAGCGGCGAACACCGGGGAGCTGTTTTTT.

The J gene is TRBJ2-3, the V gene TRBV9, with 15 positions matching TRBD2. The CDR3 spans 19 residues. V dropped 4 bases and J dropped 0; count of bases not matched to a gene: 9. The germline CDR1 and CDR2 sequences are SGDLS and YYNGEE. The CDR3: CASSPGLAGGSPSTDTQYF. For the CDR3, the DNA is TGTGCCAGCAGCCCGGGACTAGCGGGGGGTTCCCCCAGCACAGATACGCAGTATTTT. Full variable domain (remainder filled in from reference TRBV9 and TRBJ2-3): DSGVTQTPKHLITATGQRVTLRCSPRSGDLSVYWYQQSLDQGLQFLIQYYNGEERAKGNILERFSAQQFPDLHSELNLSSLELGDSALYFCASSPGLAGGSPSTDTQYFGPGTRLTVL.

This clone was seen more than once but under ten times. The chain uses TRBV11-2 and TRBJ2-2, with D perhaps TRBD2 (6 bases). The V end lost 7 bases, the J end lost 6 bases, and 18 bases lay between the germline ends. The germline V gene encodes CDR1 SGHAT and CDR2 FQNNGV. The CDR3 runs to 15 residues. The chain's CDR3 is CASTRGTVAAGELFF. In DNA form, the CDR3 reads TGTGCCAGCACCCGGGGGACTGTAGCGGCCGGGGAGCTGTTTTTT.

This rearrangement joins TRBV11-1 to TRBJ1-1; 7 positions agree with TRBD1. V gave up 2 bases and J gave up 3 bases; unmatched junction bases: 6. This CDR3 region has 15 residues. Germline CDR1 SGHAT, CDR2 FQDESV (reference sequence). The CDR3 loop reads CASSLTRQGDTEAFF. The DNA for the CDR3 is TGTGCCAGCAGCTTAACGAGACAGGGAGACACTGAAGCTTTCTTT.

CDR3 amino acids: CASSPGQSMNTEAFF. The CDR3, as DNA: TGTGCCAGCAGCCCCGGACAGAGCATGAACACTGAAGCTTTCTTT. J is TRBJ1-1 and V is TRBV5-4, with D possibly TRBD1 on 6 matching bases. The germline V gene encodes CDR1 SGHNT and CDR2 YYREEE (reference sequence). The CDR3 is 15 residues long. V shed 4 bases and J shed 0 bases, with 13 bases lying between them.

This chain joins TRBV19 and TRBJ2-5; possibly TRBD2 for D (6 bases). Between the trimmed V and J ends, which lost 7 bases and 3 bases, there was a span of 12 bases. Germline V lookup: CDR1 LNHDA, CDR2 SQIVND (reference sequence). The CDR3 totals 13 residues. CDR3 nucleotides: TGTGCCAGTATGAGGGGCGGGGAAGAGACCCAGTACTTC. Translated: CASMRGGEETQYF.

This chain connects TRBV18 to TRBJ1-4, with D possibly being TRBD1 (6 bases). V lost 3 bases to trimming and J lost 5 bases, with 10 bases between them. The germline V gene has CDR1 KGHSH and CDR2 LQKENI. This CDR3 is 14 amino acids long. CDR3 amino acids: CASSPGTSNEKLFF. DNA of the CDR3: TGTGCCAGCTCACCCGGGACAAGCAATGAAAAACTGTTTTTT.

The V and J genes are TRBV19 and TRBJ1-2, with D possibly matching TRBD1 (6 bases). Looked up from germline, CDR1 is LNHDA and CDR2 is SQIVND (reference sequence). V was pared by 4 bases and J by 3 bases, with 6 bases between. CDR3 length: 12 residues. The CDR3 spells CASSTGDYGYTF. The CDR3 nucleotides read TGTGCCAGTAGTACAGGGGACTATGGCTACACCTTC.

This clone turned up a few times. This sequence joins TRBV2 and TRBJ2-3; TRBD1 might be the D (6 bases). V lost 6 bases to trimming and J lost 2 bases, with 15 bases between them. The CDR3 spans 15 residues. Germline V gene sequence: CDR1 SNHLY, CDR2 FYNNEI. The CDR3 bases are TGTGCCAGCAGCCGAACAGGGAGCGACACAGATACGCAGTATTTT. Its protein product is CASSRTGSDTDTQYF. The full variable domain, in which reference TRBV2 and TRBJ2-3 provide the parts outside the CDR3, is EPEVTQTPSHQVTQMGQEVILRCVPISNHLYFYWYRQILGQKVEFLVSFYNNEISEKSEIFDDQFSVERPDGSNFTLKIRSTKLEDSAMYFCASSRTGSDTDTQYFGPGTRLTVL.

The CDR3 region has the DNA TGTGCCAGCAGCCCGACAGCCTACATGAACACTGAAGCTTTCTTT. This gives the protein CASSPTAYMNTEAFF. The chain links TRBV7-2 to TRBJ1-1; D is perhaps TRBD1 (5 bases). There are 15 residues in the CDR3. Germline V gene sequence: CDR1 SGHTA, CDR2 FQGNSA. Trimming took 5 bases from V and 0 from J, leaving 13 bases between them.

The J gene is TRBJ1-1, the V gene TRBV3-1 (or the pseudogene TRBV3-2); 8 bases align to TRBD1. The CDR3 extends over 14 amino acids. Germline lookup yields CDR1 LGHDT and CDR2 YNNKEL (reference sequence). Losses at the gene ends were 4 bases for V and 1 base for J; bases not matched to a gene: 2. CDR3 nucleotides: TGTGCCAGCAGCCCGGGACAGGCGAACACTGAAGCTTTCTTT. Translation: CASSPGQANTEAFF.

J is TRBJ1-5 and V is TRBV27; 9 bases fit TRBD1. V lost 4 bases, J lost 7 bases, and 5 bases stayed unmatched. This CDR3 comprises 14 residues. CDR1 and CDR2 (germline): MNHEY, SMNVEV (reference sequence). DNA for the CDR3: TGTGCCAGCAGTTGGACAGGGGCGATGCAGCCCCAGCATTTT. This gives the protein CASSWTGAMQPQHF.

The rearrangement links TRBV15 to TRBJ1-2, with D tentatively TRBD1 (6 bases). The V end was cut by 1 base, the J end by 10 bases, with 10 bases between. This CDR3 is 12 amino acids long. Germline V gene lookup returns CDR1 LNHNV and CDR2 YYDKDF (reference sequence). The DNA for the CDR3 is TGTGCCACCAGCAGAGGGGACACACTCTACACCTTC. Protein product: CATSRGDTLYTF.

This chain connects TRBV6-9 to TRBJ2-7; tentative D call: TRBD1 (5 bases). The CDR3 is 13 amino acids. With 6 bases removed from V and 3 bases from J, the gap between germline ends came to 12 bases. Germline CDR1 reads MNHGY; CDR2 reads SVAAGI. CDR3 DNA: TGTGCCAGCAGCCCGGACATCCACTACGAGCAGTACTTC. It codes for CASSPDIHYEQYF.

This chain uses TRBV6-5 with TRBJ1-2, with D uncertain. Trimming pared 0 bases from V and 8 bases from J, leaving 10 bases between. The CDR3 covers 13 residues. Per germline, CDR1 MNHEY and CDR2 SVGAGI. CDR3 nucleotides: TGTGCCAGCAGTTACTCGGACGGCGGGGGCTACACCTTC. Protein: CASSYSDGGGYTF.

The CDR3, as DNA: TGCGCCAGCAGCCAAGATCAGGCTAGCGGAGAGACCCAGTACTTC. Its translation: CASSQDQASGETQYF. The chain has TRBV4-3 and TRBJ2-5, with 7 nucleotides matching TRBD2. The V and J ends lost 0 bases and 4 bases, in that order; junction bases with no gene match: 5. CDR1 is LGHNA, CDR2 YSLEER, per germline. The CDR3 runs to 15 residues.

The V call is TRBV12-3 or TRBV12-4, the J call TRBJ1-1; TRBD1 might be the D (5 bases). The CDR3 has 13 residues. V was pared by 7 bases and J by 1 base, with 10 bases between. This chain's CDR3 is CASNGHPNTEAFF. The CDR3 coding sequence is TGTGCCAGCAACGGACATCCGAACACTGAAGCTTTCTTT.

J is TRBJ1-4 and V is TRBV4-3; 7 bases match TRBD1. Losses at the gene ends were 1 base for V and 8 bases for J; bases not matched to a gene: 4. CDR3 length: 14 amino acids. Germline V CDR1 and CDR2: LGHNA, YSLEER. The CDR3 region has the DNA TGCGCCAGCAGCCAAGGACAGGGTTGGGAAAAACTGTTTTTT. Translating it yields CASSQGQGWEKLFF.

This rearrangement joins TRBV4-2 to TRBJ1-5; TRBD1 agrees at 8 bases. CDR3 length: 15 amino acids. In germline, CDR1 is LGHNA, CDR2 YNFKEQ. V lost 2 bases, J lost 4 bases, and 4 bases stayed unmatched. In DNA, the CDR3 is TGTGCCAGCAGCCAACCTCAGGGGGCTAATCAGCCCCAGCATTTT. Translation gives CASSQPQGANQPQHF.

This chain uses TRBV12-3 or TRBV12-4 with TRBJ2-2; no definite D call. Trimming took off 8 bases at V and 6 bases at J, with 13 bases between the two ends. This CDR3 has 13 amino acids. The CDR3, as DNA: TGTGCCAGCTTTGTCCACCTATCCGGGGAGCTGTTTTTT. Translated: CASFVHLSGELFF.

This clone was detected only once. The chain couples TRBV18 to TRBJ2-7, with unresolved D. The CDR3 totals 18 residues. From germline, CDR1 is KGHSH and CDR2 LQKENI. Trimming left V 5 bases short and J 3 bases short, with 26 bases between. The chain's CDR3 is CASSAKFGERRDLYEQYF. Here the CDR3 DNA reads TGTGCCAGCTCAGCGAAGTTCGGTGAGAGGCGTGACCTCTACGAGCAGTACTTC.

This clone was counted only a few times. CDR3 loop: CASSLSTGQGRGYTF. In nucleotides, the CDR3 is TGTGCCAGCAGCTTGTCGACGGGACAGGGCAGGGGCTACACCTTC. The rearrangement joins TRBV5-4 to TRBJ1-2, with 9 bases matching TRBD1. Looked up from germline, CDR1 is SGHNT and CDR2 is YYREEE (reference sequence). The CDR3 runs 15 residues. The trim removed 1 base at V and 8 bases at J, leaving 9 bases unmatched.

A word on this clone: The sample carries other DNA sequences with the same CDR3. The chain is built from TRBV6-5 and TRBJ1-5; possible D gene TRBD1, 6 bases. The CDR3 has 15 amino acids. The germline V gene encodes CDR1 MNHEY and CDR2 SVGAGI. Trimming pared 6 bases from V and 0 bases from J, leaving 12 bases between. CDR3 sequence: CASSLQGNSNQPQHF. CDR3 DNA: TGTGCCAGCAGCTTACAGGGAAATAGCAATCAGCCCCAGCATTTT.

The V gene is TRBV6-5, the J gene TRBJ2-5; 12 bases are a match to TRBD2. The CDR3 totals 15 residues. Germline trimming cut 4 bases from V and 7 bases from J; bases unmatched to any gene: 7. Per the germline V gene, CDR1 is MNHEY and CDR2 is SVGAGI. Written as DNA, the CDR3 is TGTGCCAGCAGTTTGCCGACTAGCGGGGGAGGGACCCAGTACTTC. Translating it yields CASSLPTSGGGTQYF.

The rearrangement uses TRBV27 and TRBJ1-1; D might be TRBD1 (6 bases). Germline-derived CDR1 and CDR2 are MNHEY and SMNVEV (reference sequence). Trimming took off 3 bases at V and 2 bases at J, with 10 bases between the two ends. The CDR3 runs 14 residues. The CDR3 protein is CASSFEGVNTEAFF. CDR3 in DNA: TGTGCCAGCAGTTTCGAGGGGGTTAACACTGAAGCTTTCTTT.